The rows below give T cell receptor beta chains drawn from one sample of a study of CD8 T cells in ankylosing spondylitis. MiXCR, run by TCRdb on the 5' RACE reads, gives a single entry per CDR3 protein. The sample shows around 300,000 distinct CDR3 sequences, around a tenth of them seen only once. Sequences were obtained from blood, either unsorted or a sorted T cell fraction (not recorded which). The receptors come from a female donor with ankylosing spondylitis or in good health (not recorded which). CDR3s include the opening cysteine and the closing phenylalanine or tryptophan. The D gene is left open where the match is weak. Some rows mark clone size as missing; the rest say once, few, many or name a class of expanded clone.

v_call	clone_size	j_call	d_call	cdr3_aa	cdr3_nt
TRBV5-6	many	TRBJ1-1	NA	CASSGTGYVNTEAFF	TGTGCCAGCAGCGGTACAGGGTACGTGAACACTGAAGCTTTCTTT
TRBV10-3	many	TRBJ2-1	NA	CAIRSGATVREFF	TGTGCCATCAGATCTGGGGCGACCGTTAGAGAGTTCTTC
TRBV3-1	few	TRBJ1-3	TRBD1	CASSQKGDTQDRGHSAGNTIYF	TGTGCCAGCAGCCAAAAGGGGGACACCCAGGACAGGGGCCACTCGGCTGGAAACACCATATATTTT
TRBV28	many	TRBJ2-7	NA	CASSLDGVTYEQYF	TGTGCCAGCAGTTTAGACGGCGTAACCTACGAGCAGTACTTC
TRBV7-2	NA	TRBJ2-5	NA	CASSLIGFETQYF	TGTGCCAGCAGCTTAATTGGGTTTGAGACCCAGTACTTC
TRBV20-1	many	TRBJ2-1	NA	CSARTDDYNEQFF	TGCAGTGCCCGGACCGATGACTACAATGAGCAGTTCTTC
TRBV9	many	TRBJ2-5	TRBD1	CASSASGTVQETQYF	TGTGCCAGCAGCGCCTCCGGGACAGTACAAGAGACCCAGTACTTC
TRBV5-5	NA	TRBJ2-5	NA	CASRFTASQETQYF	TGTGCCAGCCGCTTTACGGCCAGTCAAGAGACCCAGTACTTC
TRBV28	many	TRBJ1-5	NA	CASSTSPPREEQPQHF	TGTGCCAGCAGTACAAGCCCTCCCAGGGAGGAACAGCCCCAGCATTTT
TRBV29-1	many	TRBJ2-7	NA	CSVTERDEQYF	TGCAGCGTAACTGAAAGGGACGAGCAGTACTTC
TRBV28	NA	TRBJ1-1	NA	CASSLPGGVAFF	TGTGCCAGCAGTTTGCCGGGCGGGGTAGCTTTCTTT
TRBV29-1	NA	TRBJ2-7	NA	CSVATGTPYEQYF	TGCAGCGTGGCTACCGGGACACCCTACGAGCAGTACTTC
TRBV5-1	many	TRBJ1-5	NA	CASSLDGGNQPQHF	TGCGCCAGCAGCTTGGATGGGGGCAATCAGCCCCAGCATTTT
TRBV6-1	few	TRBJ2-1	TRBD2	CASRMTGTSHFYNEQFF	TGTGCCAGCAGAATGACCGGGACTAGCCACTTCTACAATGAGCAGTTCTTC
TRBV5-1	many	TRBJ1-6	NA	CASSLAPKADSPLHF	TGCGCCAGCAGCTTGGCCCCCAAGGCGGATTCACCCCTCCACTTT